The T cell receptor beta chain described here comes from a study of OX40 agonist ivuxolimab in advanced cancers. About the study: Dose-escalation patients' cancers were hepatocellular carcinoma, melanoma, renal cell or head and neck cancer. Regarding the study as a whole: At doses 0.1 to 3.0 mg/kg, CD4+ and CD8+ clones expanded.

Repertoires were generated with immunoSEQ multiplex PCR, while TCRdb's copy carries only in-frame clones and drops some. The sample yields tens of thousands of clones, more than 70% seen once. The CDR3 sequence is 16 residues long. Germline CDR1 is LNHNV and CDR2 is YYDKDF (reference sequence). V trimming: 3 bases; J trimming: 2 bases; junction bases outside the gene matches: 3. This clone was seen a handful of times. Its antigen remains unidentified. The receptor was isolated from an adult with an advanced solid tumor such as melanoma, head and neck, liver or kidney cancer. The source was CD4+ or CD8+ T cells sorted from blood, collected in a trial of the OX40 agonist ivuxolimab. The chain is built from TRBV15 and TRBJ2-6; 8 nucleotides line up with TRBD1. The CDR3 DNA reads TGTGCCACCAGCAGGTGGGACAGGACTGGGGCCAACGTCCTGACTTTC. Its translation: CATSRWDRTGANVLTF.